This T cell receptor beta chain was profiled in a study of human T cells and chemical hapten exposure. Whole-study context: Variability of per-sample TCR yields stemmed mainly from small differences in pooled library volume. Whole-study results and caveats: Patch test score rose with PT1 expanded TCRs, significant at 8, 16, 32, not 4.

Time point meaning: patch test 1, 2 weeks after DPC sensitization. Treatment reported: therapeutic diphenylcyclopropenone sensitization with weekly scalp DPC. TCRdb re-called the RACE reads through MiXCR, storing one row per CDR3 protein. The table has 40,000 to 60,000 distinct CDR3 sequences, 9% to 9.5% seen once. A note on this clonotype: Antigen specificity is unknown.

The CDR3 covers 12 residues. Looked up from germline, CDR1 is SGHTS and CDR2 is YDEGEE. V was cut by 5 bases and J by 7 bases, with 7 bases left in between. The rearrangement uses TRBV5-8 and TRBJ1-6; D not resolved. The sequence derives from a woman in her forties or fifties with alopecia areata. Some clones in this sample may be carry-over from other donors' samples. Material: whole blood, obtained in connection with sensitization to the hapten diphenylcyclopropenone (DPC). CDR3 amino acids: CASRGWNSPLHF. The CDR3 bases are TGTGCCAGCAGGGGGTGGAATTCACCCCTCCACTTT.